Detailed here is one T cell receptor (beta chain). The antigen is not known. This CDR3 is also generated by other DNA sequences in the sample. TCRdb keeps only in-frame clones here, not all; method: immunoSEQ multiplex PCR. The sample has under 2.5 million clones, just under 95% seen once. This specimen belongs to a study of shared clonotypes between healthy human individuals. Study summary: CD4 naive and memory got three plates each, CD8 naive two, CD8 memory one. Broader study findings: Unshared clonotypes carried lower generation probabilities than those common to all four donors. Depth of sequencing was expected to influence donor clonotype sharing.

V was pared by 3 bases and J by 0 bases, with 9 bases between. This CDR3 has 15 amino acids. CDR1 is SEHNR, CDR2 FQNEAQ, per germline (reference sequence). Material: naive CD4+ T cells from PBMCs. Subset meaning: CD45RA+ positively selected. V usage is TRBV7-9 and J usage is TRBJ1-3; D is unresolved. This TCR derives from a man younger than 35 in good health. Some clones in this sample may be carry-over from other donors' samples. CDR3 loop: CASSFRSSSGNTIYF. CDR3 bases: TGTGCCAGCAGCTTTAGGAGCAGCTCTGGAAACACCATATATTTT.